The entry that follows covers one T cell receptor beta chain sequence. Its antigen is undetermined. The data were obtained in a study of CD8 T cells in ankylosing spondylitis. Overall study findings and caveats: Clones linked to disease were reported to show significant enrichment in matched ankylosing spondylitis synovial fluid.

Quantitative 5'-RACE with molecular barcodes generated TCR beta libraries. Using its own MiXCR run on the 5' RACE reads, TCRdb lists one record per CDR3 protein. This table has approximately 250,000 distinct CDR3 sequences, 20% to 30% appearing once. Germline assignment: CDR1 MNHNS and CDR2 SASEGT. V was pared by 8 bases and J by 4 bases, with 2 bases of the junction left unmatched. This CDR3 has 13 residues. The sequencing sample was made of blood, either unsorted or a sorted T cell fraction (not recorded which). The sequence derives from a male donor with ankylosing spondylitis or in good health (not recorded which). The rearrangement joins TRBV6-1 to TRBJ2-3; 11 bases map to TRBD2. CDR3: CASVTSGADTQYF. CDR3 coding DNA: TGTGCCAGCGTGACTAGCGGGGCAGATACGCAGTATTTT.